This T cell receptor beta chain was sequenced for a study of Ad26.COV2.S vaccination and SARS-CoV-2 variants. Whole-study context: Participants got Ad26.COV2.S intramuscularly, once or twice 56 days apart.

The CDR3 covers 14 residues. Trimming removed 5 bases at V and 3 bases at J, with 11 bases between. CDR1 and CDR2 (germline): MDHEN, SYDVKM. Stated treatment: about 20 received Ad26.COV2.S at low or high dose, single or two shots; roughly five received placebo; per-sample allocation not given. Sampling was done on day 63 after the first vaccine or placebo injection. The study used a vaccine consisting of an Ad26 vector that expressed Wuhan-strain SARS-CoV-2 spike. Study-level findings and limits: Analytic work on TCR breadth and depth might have understated the full extent of total T cell responses. Substantial response breadth was reportedly seen for spike-specific CD8+ and CD4+ T cells after vaccination.

Only in-frame clones appear in the TCRdb table, and some are missing; sequencing was by immunoSEQ multiplex PCR. The sample consists of around 300,000 clones, around 90% of them appearing once. About this clone: Its cognate antigen is unknown.

The sequences come from peripheral blood, collected in a trial of Ad26.COV2.S vaccine versus placebo. The chain joins TRBV28 to TRBJ1-3; D might be TRBD1 (5 bases). The clonotype comes from a person aged 18 to 65 who received the Ad26.COV2.S COVID-19 vaccine or a placebo. The CDR3 DNA is TGTGCCAGCAGTACGAGGGGCTATGGAAACACCATATATTTT. Translated, it gives CASSTRGYGNTIYF.